This is a list of T cell receptor beta chains from one sample in a study of T cells after yellow fever vaccination. Via MiXCR, TCRdb re-called the 5' RACE reads, giving one row per CDR3 protein. The sample includes 13,000 or so distinct CDR3 sequences, 4.5% to 5% seen only once; the top ten take about half. The source was PBMCs, either bulk or a sorted T-cell subset (CD4+, CD8+, memory, or dextramer-sorted; not recorded which), collected 45 days after the yellow fever booster vaccination. These receptor sequences come from a man aged 25-45 years who received the YFV17D yellow fever vaccine. The CDR3 runs from the conserved cysteine through the conserved F or W. The D gene is left open where the match is weak. Size tells how often a clone was seen, or its class if it is expanded.

v_gene: TRBV18; d_gene: .; abundance: many; j_gene: TRBJ2-5; len: 15; CDR3nt: TGTGCCAGCTCACGACTGCGGGCGGGCCAAGAGACCCAGTACTTC; CDR3aa: CASSRLRAGQETQYF
v_gene: TRBV29-1; d_gene: TRBD1; abundance: many; j_gene: TRBJ2-7; len: 13; CDR3nt: TGCAGCGCCAAAGGGACAGGGGTTCTCGAGCAGTACTTC; CDR3aa: CSAKGTGVLEQYF
v_gene: TRBV3-1; d_gene: .; abundance: many; j_gene: TRBJ2-1; len: 12; CDR3nt: TGTGCCAGCAGCCAAGTTTCGTGGGGTCTGTTCTTC; CDR3aa: CASSQVSWGLFF
v_gene: TRBV15; d_gene: .; abundance: many; j_gene: TRBJ2-7; len: 14; CDR3nt: TGTGCCATCTCTCCCAGGGGTCGTGGCTACGAGCAGTACTTC; CDR3aa: CAISPRGRGYEQYF
v_gene: TRBV20-1; d_gene: TRBD2; abundance: many; j_gene: TRBJ2-7; len: 12; CDR3nt: TGCAGTGGGACTAGCGGGAGATGGGAGCAGTACTTC; CDR3aa: CSGTSGRWEQYF
v_gene: TRBV27; d_gene: TRBD2; abundance: many; j_gene: TRBJ2-2; len: 16; CDR3nt: TGTGCCAGCAGTTTACGCCTAGCGGGAACCACCGGGGAGCTGTTTTTT; CDR3aa: CASSLRLAGTTGELFF
v_gene: TRBV10-3; d_gene: TRBD1; abundance: many; j_gene: TRBJ1-5; len: 14; CDR3nt: TGTGCCATCAGTGAGGTGACAGGGCCTGGACCCCAGCATTTT; CDR3aa: CAISEVTGPGPQHF
v_gene: TRBV20-1; d_gene: .; abundance: medium-sized; j_gene: TRBJ2-1; len: 16; CDR3nt: TGCAGTGCTAGCGAGGGTGGGAGTTACTCCTACAATGAGCAGTTCTTC; CDR3aa: CSASEGGSYSYNEQFF
v_gene: TRBV29-1; d_gene: .; abundance: many; j_gene: TRBJ2-7; len: 13; CDR3nt: TGCAGCGTTGGGCCCCTGGGGGGAGTGGAGCAGTACTTC; CDR3aa: CSVGPLGGVEQYF
v_gene: TRBV20-1; d_gene: .; abundance: many; j_gene: TRBJ1-1; len: 10; CDR3nt: TGCAGTGTCATGAACACTGAAGCTTTCTTT; CDR3aa: CSVMNTEAFF
v_gene: TRBV3-1; d_gene: TRBD2; abundance: many; j_gene: TRBJ2-7; len: 17; CDR3nt: TGTGCCAGCAGTTTATCACTCACCGGGACTACCTTCTACGAGCAGTACTTC; CDR3aa: CASSLSLTGTTFYEQYF
v_gene: TRBV6-6; d_gene: TRBD1; abundance: many; j_gene: TRBJ1-5; len: 15; CDR3nt: TGTGCCAGCAGTTTGAGGACAGGGAGCAATCAGCCCCAGCATTTT; CDR3aa: CASSLRTGSNQPQHF
v_gene: TRBV7-2; d_gene: TRBD1; abundance: many; j_gene: TRBJ2-7; len: 15; CDR3nt: TGTGCCAGCAGCTTAGCCGGGACAGGGATGTACGAGCAGTACTTC; CDR3aa: CASSLAGTGMYEQYF
v_gene: TRBV10-3; d_gene: TRBD2; abundance: many; j_gene: TRBJ2-1; len: 15; CDR3nt: TGTGCCACACTCCTCGGACTAGCGTTAAGTGGTGAGCAGTTCTTC; CDR3aa: CATLLGLALSGEQFF
v_gene: TRBV7-9; d_gene: .; abundance: many; j_gene: TRBJ2-5; len: 14; CDR3nt: TGTGCCAGCAGTTCCGCGGGGGCCCGAGGGACCCAGTACTTC; CDR3aa: CASSSAGARGTQYF
v_gene: TRBV21-1; d_gene: .; abundance: many; j_gene: TRBJ2-6; len: 13; CDR3nt: TGTGCCTCCGGGGGGGTGGGGGCCAACGTCCTGACTTTC; CDR3aa: CASGGVGANVLTF
v_gene: TRBV7-2; d_gene: TRBD2; abundance: many; j_gene: TRBJ2-1; len: 15; CDR3nt: TGTGCCAGCAGCGTAAGCGGGAGCTCCTACAATGAGCAGTTCTTC; CDR3aa: CASSVSGSSYNEQFF
v_gene: TRBV2; d_gene: .; abundance: many; j_gene: TRBJ2-2; len: 12; CDR3nt: TGTGCCAGCAGTCCTGAGGTTAGGGAGCTGTTTTTT; CDR3aa: CASSPEVRELFF
v_gene: TRBV7-9; d_gene: .; abundance: many; j_gene: TRBJ1-5; len: 12; CDR3nt: TGTGCCAGCAGCTTGGGGGTTCAGCCCCAGCATTTT; CDR3aa: CASSLGVQPQHF
v_gene: TRBV12-3/TRBV12-4; d_gene: .; abundance: many; j_gene: TRBJ1-1; len: 13; CDR3nt: TGTGCCAGCAGTTTATACGAGAACACTGAAGCTTTCTTT; CDR3aa: CASSLYENTEAFF
v_gene: TRBV30; d_gene: TRBD1; abundance: many; j_gene: TRBJ2-7; len: 11; CDR3nt: TGTGCCGCGGACAGGGAGAACGAGCAGTACTTC; CDR3aa: CAADRENEQYF
v_gene: TRBV15; d_gene: .; abundance: many; j_gene: TRBJ2-3; len: 17; CDR3nt: TGTGCCACCAGCAGAGGAGAGGCGGTTAGGGGACCAGATACGCAGTATTTT; CDR3aa: CATSRGEAVRGPDTQYF
v_gene: TRBV6-5; d_gene: TRBD2; abundance: many; j_gene: TRBJ2-3; len: 15; CDR3nt: TGTGCCAGCAGTCTTAGCGGGCAAGACACAGATACGCAGTATTTT; CDR3aa: CASSLSGQDTDTQYF
v_gene: TRBV7-6; d_gene: .; abundance: many; j_gene: TRBJ2-7; len: 14; CDR3nt: TGTGCCAGCAGCTCTGGACAGATTTCCTACGAGCAGTACTTC; CDR3aa: CASSSGQISYEQYF
v_gene: TRBV25-1; d_gene: TRBD2; abundance: many; j_gene: TRBJ2-1; len: 18; CDR3nt: TGTGCCAGCAGTGAATATTTTAGCGGGGGTAGCTCCTACAATGAGCAGTTCTTC; CDR3aa: CASSEYFSGGSSYNEQFF
v_gene: TRBV24-1; d_gene: TRBD2; abundance: many; j_gene: TRBJ2-1; len: 20; CDR3nt: TGTGCCACCAGTGACCCATCGCAGGGGACTAGCGGGAGGGTCTACAATGAGCAGTTCTTC; CDR3aa: CATSDPSQGTSGRVYNEQFF
v_gene: TRBV20-1; d_gene: TRBD1; abundance: many; j_gene: TRBJ2-7; len: 14; CDR3nt: TGCAGTGCCGTAGCCGGGACAGGGGCCTACGAGCAGTACTTC; CDR3aa: CSAVAGTGAYEQYF
v_gene: TRBV30; d_gene: .; abundance: many; j_gene: TRBJ2-2; len: 13; CDR3nt: TGTGCCTGGAGTTTCAGTAACACCGGGGAGCTGTTTTTT; CDR3aa: CAWSFSNTGELFF
v_gene: TRBV20-1; d_gene: TRBD2; abundance: many; j_gene: TRBJ2-7; len: 12; CDR3nt: TGCAGTGCTAGGAGGCTAGCGGGCGAGCAGTACTTC; CDR3aa: CSARRLAGEQYF
v_gene: TRBV7-6; d_gene: .; abundance: many; j_gene: TRBJ2-1; len: 18; CDR3nt: TGTGCCAGCAGCCGTCCCCCGGAGAGAGGGGAATCCTACAATGAGCAGTTCTTC; CDR3aa: CASSRPPERGESYNEQFF
v_gene: TRBV12-3/TRBV12-4; d_gene: .; abundance: many; j_gene: TRBJ2-7; len: 13; CDR3nt: TGTGCCAGCAGTATACAGGAGACCTACGAGCAGTACTTC; CDR3aa: CASSIQETYEQYF
v_gene: TRBV20-1; d_gene: TRBD2; abundance: many; j_gene: TRBJ2-3; len: 17; CDR3nt: TGCAGTGCTAGAGATCCGGCGGGAGGGCCATTGACAGATACGCAGTATTTT; CDR3aa: CSARDPAGGPLTDTQYF
v_gene: TRBV7-2; d_gene: TRBD2; abundance: many; j_gene: TRBJ2-1; len: 14; CDR3nt: TGTGCCAGCAGCTTCGGGACTAGCTACAATGAGCAGTTCTTC; CDR3aa: CASSFGTSYNEQFF
v_gene: TRBV5-1; d_gene: TRBD1; abundance: many; j_gene: TRBJ2-7; len: 14; CDR3nt: TGCGCCAGCAGCACGGACAGGGGCGGCTACGAGCAGTACTTC; CDR3aa: CASSTDRGGYEQYF
v_gene: TRBV14; d_gene: .; abundance: many; j_gene: TRBJ2-3; len: 15; CDR3nt: TGTGCCACCGCGAGTACCGAAGGTTCCACAGATACGCAGTATTTT; CDR3aa: CATASTEGSTDTQYF
v_gene: TRBV7-9; d_gene: .; abundance: many; j_gene: TRBJ2-3; len: 17; CDR3nt: TGTGCCAGCAGCTCACCTTTGGGGGCGGGGCGGACAGATACGCAGTATTTT; CDR3aa: CASSSPLGAGRTDTQYF
v_gene: TRBV7-9; d_gene: .; abundance: many; j_gene: TRBJ2-7; len: 13; CDR3nt: TGTGCCAGCGGACCTAAGGCTGCCTACGAGCAGTACTTC; CDR3aa: CASGPKAAYEQYF
v_gene: TRBV4-3; d_gene: .; abundance: many; j_gene: TRBJ1-6; len: 14; CDR3nt: TGCGCCAGCAGCCAAGGCCCTTCCGCTTCACCCCTCCACTTT; CDR3aa: CASSQGPSASPLHF
v_gene: TRBV19; d_gene: TRBD2; abundance: many; j_gene: TRBJ2-1; len: 15; CDR3nt: TGTGCCAGCGGTCCAGCGGGACTTTTCTACAATGAGCAGTTCTTC; CDR3aa: CASGPAGLFYNEQFF
v_gene: TRBV12-3/TRBV12-4; d_gene: TRBD2; abundance: many; j_gene: TRBJ2-7; len: 15; CDR3nt: TGTGCCAGCAGTTTCGCGGGACTAGCGGTCTACGAGCAGTACTTC; CDR3aa: CASSFAGLAVYEQYF
v_gene: TRBV20-1; d_gene: .; abundance: many; j_gene: TRBJ1-2; len: 13; CDR3nt: TGCAGTTCGGGCCAAGGGGAGTTTGGGGGCTACACCTTC; CDR3aa: CSSGQGEFGGYTF
v_gene: TRBV20-1; d_gene: .; abundance: many; j_gene: TRBJ2-7; len: 15; CDR3nt: TGCAGTGCTAGAGATCTGAGTAGGGTAGGTTACGAGCAGTACTTC; CDR3aa: CSARDLSRVGYEQYF
v_gene: TRBV6-2/TRBV6-3; d_gene: TRBD1; abundance: few; j_gene: TRBJ2-3; len: 19; CDR3nt: TGTGCCAGCAGTTCCTCAAACTTCTTACAGGGGTATAGCACAGATACGCAGTATTTT; CDR3aa: CASSSSNFLQGYSTDTQYF